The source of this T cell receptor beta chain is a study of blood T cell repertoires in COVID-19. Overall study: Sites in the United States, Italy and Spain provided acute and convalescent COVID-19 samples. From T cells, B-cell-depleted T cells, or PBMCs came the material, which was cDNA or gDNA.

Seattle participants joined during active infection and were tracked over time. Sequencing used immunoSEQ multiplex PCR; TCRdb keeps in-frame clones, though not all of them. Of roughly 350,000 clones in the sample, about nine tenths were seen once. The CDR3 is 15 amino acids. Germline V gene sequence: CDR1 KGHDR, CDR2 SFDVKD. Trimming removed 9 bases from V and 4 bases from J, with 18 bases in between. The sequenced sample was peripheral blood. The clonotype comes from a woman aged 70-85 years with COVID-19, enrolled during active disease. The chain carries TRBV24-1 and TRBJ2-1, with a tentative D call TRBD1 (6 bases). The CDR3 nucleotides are TGTGCCACCGCCCATGGGAGACAGGCTTACAATGAGCAGTTCTTC. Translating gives CATAHGRQAYNEQFF.